This TCR beta chain emerged from a study of control samples from healthy donors and cancer patients. V lost 7 bases to trimming and J lost 8 bases; unmatched junction nucleotides: 12. CDR3 size: 14 residues. Germline CDR1 and CDR2: SNHLY and FYNNEI. Repertoires were generated with immunoSEQ multiplex PCR, while TCRdb's copy carries only in-frame clones and drops some. The sample contains about 170,000 clones, just under 95% of which appear only once. The chain joins TRBV2 to TRBJ1-2, with TRBD1 matching 8 bases. This receptor was identified in a woman between 55 and 75 years old in good health. The sequenced sample was blood. The DNA for the CDR3 is TGTGCCAGCATCGGGACAGGCAAAAGAGGGGGCTACACCTTC. This codes for CASIGTGKRGGYTF.